The rows below give T cell receptor beta chains drawn from one sample of a study of response to subunit inactivated influenza vaccine. Each CDR3 protein gets one entry after TCRdb re-called the RT-PCR reads with MiXCR. Counted here are 550,000 to 650,000 distinct CDR3 sequences, around 11% occurring once; the ten biggest clones make up about 10%. Sequencing was performed on PBMCs from blood, taken on the day of vaccination. The receptors shown here come from a man aged 45-65 years who received an inactivated influenza vaccine. CDR3s include the opening cysteine and the closing phenylalanine or tryptophan. Each record gives: CDR3 protein, CDR3 DNA, CDR3 length, D gene, clone size, V gene, J gene. The D gene is left open where the match is weak. The size of a clone is reported for some rows only, either as once, few or many, or as a class for expanded clones.

cdr3_aa: CASRKGQLRNYGYTF
cdr3_nt: TGTGCCAGCAGGAAGGGACAGCTCCGAAACTATGGCTACACCTTC
cdr3_length: 15
d_call: TRBD1
clone_size: .
v_call: TRBV6-1
j_call: TRBJ1-2

cdr3_aa: CSAPDLAGRVDNEQFF
cdr3_nt: TGCAGTGCCCCCGATCTAGCGGGAAGGGTAGACAATGAGCAGTTCTTC
cdr3_length: 16
d_call: TRBD2
clone_size: .
v_call: TRBV20-1
j_call: TRBJ2-1

cdr3_aa: CASSSDRPYEQYF
cdr3_nt: TGTGCCAGCAGTTCCGACAGGCCCTACGAGCAGTACTTC
cdr3_length: 13
d_call: .
clone_size: .
v_call: TRBV28
j_call: TRBJ2-7

cdr3_aa: CASSRSRASYTF
cdr3_nt: TGTGCCAGCAGCCGTTCTCGGGCTAGCTACACCTTC
cdr3_length: 12
d_call: .
clone_size: few
v_call: TRBV11-2
j_call: TRBJ1-2

cdr3_aa: CASSGGKNYGYTF
cdr3_nt: TGTGCCAGCAGCGGAGGTAAAAACTATGGCTACACCTTC
cdr3_length: 13
d_call: .
clone_size: few
v_call: TRBV3-1
j_call: TRBJ1-2

cdr3_aa: CASSLASGGFSPLHF
cdr3_nt: TGTGCCAGCAGCTTAGCATCAGGGGGATTCTCACCCCTCCACTTT
cdr3_length: 15
d_call: TRBD1
clone_size: .
v_call: TRBV7-2
j_call: TRBJ1-6

cdr3_aa: CASSQGQINSPLHF
cdr3_nt: TGTGCCAGCAGCCAAGGACAAATTAATTCACCCCTCCACTTT
cdr3_length: 14
d_call: .
clone_size: many
v_call: TRBV14
j_call: TRBJ1-6

cdr3_aa: CASSLDLGTQYF
cdr3_nt: TGTGCCAGCAGTTTAGATCTGGGGACGCAGTATTTT
cdr3_length: 12
d_call: .
clone_size: many
v_call: TRBV12-3/TRBV12-4
j_call: TRBJ2-3

cdr3_aa: CASSLIAGNYNEQFF
cdr3_nt: TGCGCCAGCAGCCTCATAGCGGGGAATTACAATGAGCAGTTCTTC
cdr3_length: 15
d_call: TRBD2
clone_size: few
v_call: TRBV4-3
j_call: TRBJ2-1

cdr3_aa: CASSRGLTGESF
cdr3_nt: TGTGCCAGCAGCCGCGGTCTGACAGGGGAATCTTTC
cdr3_length: 12
d_call: TRBD1
clone_size: few
v_call: TRBV2
j_call: TRBJ2-6

cdr3_aa: CSSSYLWTGDTDTQYF
cdr3_nt: TGTTCCAGCAGTTACCTGTGGACAGGGGACACAGATACGCAGTATTTT
cdr3_length: 16
d_call: TRBD1
clone_size: few
v_call: TRBV6-5
j_call: TRBJ2-3

cdr3_aa: CASRPMSADSSYEQYF
cdr3_nt: TGTGCCAGCAGGCCAATGTCAGCGGATAGCTCCTACGAGCAGTACTTC
cdr3_length: 16
d_call: .
clone_size: .
v_call: TRBV28
j_call: TRBJ2-7

cdr3_aa: CATSANGRMHEQFF
cdr3_nt: TGTGCCACCAGTGCGAATGGCCGTATGCATGAGCAGTTCTTC
cdr3_length: 14
d_call: .
clone_size: .
v_call: TRBV24-1
j_call: TRBJ2-1

cdr3_aa: CASSQKGEGYGYTF
cdr3_nt: TGCGCCAGCAGCCAAAAGGGGGAAGGCTATGGCTACACCTTC
cdr3_length: 14
d_call: .
clone_size: few
v_call: TRBV4-3
j_call: TRBJ1-2

cdr3_aa: CASSLTSATKGTQYF
cdr3_nt: TGTGCCAGCAGTTTAACTAGCGCGACTAAAGGGACCCAGTACTTC
cdr3_length: 15
d_call: TRBD2
clone_size: few
v_call: TRBV12-3/TRBV12-4
j_call: TRBJ2-5

cdr3_aa: CASSQTATVNTGELFF
cdr3_nt: TGCGCCAGCAGCCAGACCGCGACTGTGAACACCGGGGAGCTGTTTTTT
cdr3_length: 16
d_call: .
clone_size: .
v_call: TRBV4-1
j_call: TRBJ2-2

cdr3_aa: CASRADGSYEQHF
cdr3_nt: TGTGCCAGCAGGGCTGACGGTTCCTACGAGCAGCACTTC
cdr3_length: 13
d_call: .
clone_size: .
v_call: TRBV11-2
j_call: TRBJ2-7

cdr3_aa: CASSPPLGTSGYNEQFF
cdr3_nt: TGTGCCAGCAGTCCACCCCTAGGGACTAGCGGCTACAATGAGCAGTTCTTC
cdr3_length: 17
d_call: TRBD2
clone_size: few
v_call: TRBV12-3/TRBV12-4
j_call: TRBJ2-1

cdr3_aa: CASRLAGREPQHF
cdr3_nt: TGTGCCAGCAGACTGGCAGGGAGGGAGCCCCAGCATTTT
cdr3_length: 13
d_call: .
clone_size: .
v_call: TRBV6-2/TRBV6-3
j_call: TRBJ1-5

cdr3_aa: CASSWGLAGGNEQFF
cdr3_nt: TGTGCCAGCAGCTGGGGACTAGCGGGGGGGAATGAGCAGTTCTTC
cdr3_length: 15
d_call: TRBD2
clone_size: .
v_call: TRBV11-3
j_call: TRBJ2-1

cdr3_aa: CASSYRQEQFF
cdr3_nt: TGTGCCAGCAGTTACAGACAAGAGCAGTTCTTC
cdr3_length: 11
d_call: .
clone_size: .
v_call: TRBV6-6
j_call: TRBJ2-1